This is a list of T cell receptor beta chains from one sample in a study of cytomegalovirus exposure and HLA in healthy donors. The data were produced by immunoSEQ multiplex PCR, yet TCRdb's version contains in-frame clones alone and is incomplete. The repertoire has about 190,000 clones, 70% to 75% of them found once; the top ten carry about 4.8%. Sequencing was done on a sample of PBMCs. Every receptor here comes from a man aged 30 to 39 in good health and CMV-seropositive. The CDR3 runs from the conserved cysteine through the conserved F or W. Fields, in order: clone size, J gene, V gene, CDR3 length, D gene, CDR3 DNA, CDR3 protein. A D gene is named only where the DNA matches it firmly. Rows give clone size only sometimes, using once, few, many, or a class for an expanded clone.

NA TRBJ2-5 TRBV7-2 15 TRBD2 TGTGCCAGCAGCTATAGACTAGCGGGGGAGTTTGAGCAGTACTTC CASSYRLAGEFEQYF
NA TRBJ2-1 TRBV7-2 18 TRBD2 TGTGCCAGCAGCTTAGTAGCACGGACTAGCGGGGCTTACAATGAGCAGTTCTTC CASSLVARTSGAYNEQFF
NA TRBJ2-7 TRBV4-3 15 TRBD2 TGCGCCAGCAGCCGTGGGACTAGCGGGCACTACGAGCAGTACTTC CASSRGTSGHYEQYF
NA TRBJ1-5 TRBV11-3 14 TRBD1 TGTGCCAGCAGCGCGGACAGGGCGTATCAGCCCCAGCATTTT CASSADRAYQPQHF
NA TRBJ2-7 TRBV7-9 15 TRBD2 TGTGCCAGCAGCCCGTGGGGTAGCGGGGAGGTCGCGCAGTACTTC CASSPWGSGEVAQYF
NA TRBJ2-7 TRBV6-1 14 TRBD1 TGTGCCAGCAGCGTCCAGGGGGACACCTACGAGCAGTACTTC CASSVQGDTYEQYF
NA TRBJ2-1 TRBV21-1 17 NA TGTGCCAGCAGCAAAGCGCGGGCTAGCGGGAGATTAAATGAGCAGTTCTTC CASSKARASGRLNEQFF
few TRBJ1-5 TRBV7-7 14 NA TGTGCTAGCAGCCCTCGGGGGGTGGATCAGCCCCAGCATTTT CASSPRGVDQPQHF
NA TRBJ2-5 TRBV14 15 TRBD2 TGTGCCAGCAGCCAGTGGGGGGGGGTTCAAGAGACCCAGTACTTC CASSQWGGVQETQYF
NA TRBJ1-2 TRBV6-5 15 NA TGTGCCAGCAGTTACTCGCAGGCGTGGAACTATGGCTACACCTTC CASSYSQAWNYGYTF
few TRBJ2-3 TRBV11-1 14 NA TGTGCCAGCAGCTCCCGAGCGATCACAGATACGCAGTATTTT CASSSRAITDTQYF
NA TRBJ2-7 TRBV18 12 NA TGTGCCAGCCGGACAGCCACCTACGAGCAGTACTTC CASRTATYEQYF
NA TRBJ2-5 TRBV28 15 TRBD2 TGTGCCAGCAGTGGGGGGACTAGCGGGAACCGGCACCAGTACTTC CASSGGTSGNRHQYF